The entry that follows covers one T cell receptor beta chain sequence. Its cognate antigen is unknown. These data originate in a study of T cells in Graves' hyperthyroidism and ophthalmopathy. Study as a whole: Specimen type is peripheral blood, collected at initial diagnosis prior to any treatment. Overall study findings and caveats: Ophthalmopathy prediction by the model preceded onset by a median approximately 6.9 months. Most thyroid clonotypes with frequency above 0.001 were detected in blood. From stable hyperthyroidism, ophthalmopathy was set apart by a 13 V-J model.

The investigators amplified TCR beta CDR3 regions from RNA transcripts. Initially, a first-round RT-PCR of the TCR CDR3 employed the HTBI primer set. TCRdb re-called the multiplex PCR reads with MiXCR, one entry per CDR3 protein. The table lists about 590,000 distinct CDR3 sequences, approximately 15% of them singletons, with about 7% in the top ten. The germline V gene encodes CDR1 LGHDT and CDR2 YNNKEL (reference sequence). The CDR3 has 18 residues. V was shortened by 2 bases and J by 0 bases, with 14 bases between the two germline ends. This clonotype was sampled from a woman aged 25-40 years with Graves' hyperthyroidism. This chain uses TRBV3-1 with TRBJ2-6; D remains ambiguous. Sequencing was done on a sample of blood. Here the CDR3 reads CASSQSWTSSSGANVLTF. DNA for the CDR3: TGTGCCAGCAGCCAAAGCTGGACCTCGAGCTCTGGGGCCAACGTCCTGACTTTC.